The rows below give T cell receptor beta chains drawn from one sample of a study of cytomegalovirus exposure and HLA in healthy donors. Sequencing used immunoSEQ multiplex PCR; TCRdb keeps in-frame clones, though not all of them. Of some 140,000 clones in the sample, roughly 76% were seen once. The sequenced sample was PBMCs. These receptors originate from a middle-aged woman in good health and CMV-seronegative. Both conserved end residues are part of each CDR3. A D gene is named only where the DNA matches it firmly. The size entry is marked missing in some rows and otherwise reads once, few, many or a size class.

>many|TRBJ2-1|TRBV7-9|TRBD2
CASSLDGGLVLAGYNEQFF
TGTGCCAGCAGCTTAGACGGCGGATTGGTTCTAGCGGGGTACAATGAGCAGTTCTTC
>few|TRBJ2-1|TRBV5-1|TRBD2
CASSDQRGAKYNEQFF
TGCGCCAGCAGCGACCAGCGGGGGGCCAAGTACAATGAGCAGTTCTTC
>-|TRBJ1-1|TRBV11-2|-
CASSRVPSSAGKEAFF
TGTGCCAGCAGCCGAGTACCCAGTTCCGCCGGGAAGGAAGCTTTCTTT
>-|TRBJ1-1|TRBV7-8|-
CASSLAGTQNTEAFF
TGTGCCAGCAGCTTAGCGGGGACACAGAACACTGAAGCTTTCTTT
>-|TRBJ1-2|TRBV7-2|-
CASSNGGAGADVYGYTF
TGTGCCAGCAGCAACGGGGGAGCGGGGGCGGACGTCTATGGCTACACCTTC
>-|TRBJ1-1|TRBV14|TRBD1
CASSQDPGQGNTEAFF
TGTGCCAGCAGCCAAGACCCGGGACAGGGGAACACTGAAGCTTTCTTT
>-|TRBJ2-1|TRBV6-5|-
CASRRGVYNEQFF
TGTGCCAGCCGACGAGGCGTCTACAATGAGCAGTTCTTC
>-|TRBJ2-2|TRBV9|TRBD1
CASSVDRGLTGELFF
TGTGCCAGCAGCGTAGACAGGGGGCTAACCGGGGAGCTGTTTTTT
>-|TRBJ1-1|TRBV7-8|-
CASSSLGAMNTEAFF
TGTGCCAGCAGCTCCCTGGGGGCTATGAACACTGAAGCTTTCTTT
>few|TRBJ1-5|TRBV7-9|TRBD1
CASSLGTGVNQPQHF
TGTGCCAGCAGCTTAGGGACAGGGGTCAATCAGCCCCAGCATTTT
>-|TRBJ1-1|TRBV19|-
CASRDNKNTEAFF
TGTGCCAGTAGAGACAACAAGAACACTGAAGCTTTCTTT
>-|TRBJ2-3|TRBV15|-
CATLARRGTDTQYF
TGTGCCACCCTAGCGCGGAGGGGCACAGATACGCAGTATTTT
>once|TRBJ1-2|TRBV29-1|-
CSVGQDRDYGYTF
TGCAGCGTGGGGCAGGACCGAGACTATGGCTACACCTTC
>few|TRBJ1-2|TRBV6-5|-
CASRTGGYTF
TGTGCCAGCAGGACAGGCGGCTACACCTTC